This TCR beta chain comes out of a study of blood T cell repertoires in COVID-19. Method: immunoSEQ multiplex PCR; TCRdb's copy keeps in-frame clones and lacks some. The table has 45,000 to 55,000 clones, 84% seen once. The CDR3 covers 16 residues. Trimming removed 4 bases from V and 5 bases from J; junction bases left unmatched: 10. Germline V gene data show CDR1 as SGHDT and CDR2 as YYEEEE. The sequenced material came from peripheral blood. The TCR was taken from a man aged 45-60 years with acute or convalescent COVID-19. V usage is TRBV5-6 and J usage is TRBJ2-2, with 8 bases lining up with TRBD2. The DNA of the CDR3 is TGTGCCAGCAGCCCTTTGCGGGGGGCCAGGACCGGGGAGCTGTTTTTT. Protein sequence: CASSPLRGARTGELFF.